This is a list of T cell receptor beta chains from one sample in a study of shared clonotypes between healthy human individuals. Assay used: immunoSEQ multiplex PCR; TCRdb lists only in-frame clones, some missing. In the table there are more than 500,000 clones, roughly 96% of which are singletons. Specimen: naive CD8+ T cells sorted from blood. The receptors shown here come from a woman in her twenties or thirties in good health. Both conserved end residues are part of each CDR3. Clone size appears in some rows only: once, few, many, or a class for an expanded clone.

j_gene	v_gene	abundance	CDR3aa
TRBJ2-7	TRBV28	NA	CASSGLADYEQYF
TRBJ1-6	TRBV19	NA	CASSLTEYNSPLHF
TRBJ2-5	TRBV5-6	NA	CASSARVLLVATGETQYF
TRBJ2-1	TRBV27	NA	CASSLIGSGRALQFF
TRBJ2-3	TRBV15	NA	CATSREGGENTQYF
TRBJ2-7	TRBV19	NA	CASSMIHSYEQYF
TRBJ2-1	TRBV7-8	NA	CASVWGNEQFF
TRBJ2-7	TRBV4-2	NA	CASSLAANYEQYF
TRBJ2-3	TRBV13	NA	CASSSSGDTQYF
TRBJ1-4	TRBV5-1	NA	CASSLGRGSEKLFF
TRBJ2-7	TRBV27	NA	CASSLVGHNSYEQYF
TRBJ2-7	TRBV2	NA	CASSGTGTSGRALLYEQYF
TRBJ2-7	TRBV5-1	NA	CASSESSLGTYEQYF
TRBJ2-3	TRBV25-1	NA	CASSEWSNRDRVGDTQYF
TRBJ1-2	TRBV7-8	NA	CASGRTNYGYTF
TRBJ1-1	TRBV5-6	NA	CASSLFEEVTEAFF
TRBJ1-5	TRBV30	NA	CAWKGEDIRHQPQHF
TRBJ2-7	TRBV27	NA	CATRLALPYEQYF
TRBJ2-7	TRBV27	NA	CASRISAGTALFVQYF
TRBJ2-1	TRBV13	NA	CASSSTSGALHEQFF
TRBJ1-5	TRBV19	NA	CASSITPAGKSNQPQHF
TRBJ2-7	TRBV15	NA	CATSREVFSYEQYF
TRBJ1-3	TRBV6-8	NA	CASPNSQFGSGNTIYF
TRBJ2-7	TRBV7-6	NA	CASSPRDGYEQYF
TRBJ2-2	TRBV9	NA	CASSTTGAGELFF
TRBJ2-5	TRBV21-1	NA	CASSAPLSGQGHQETQYF
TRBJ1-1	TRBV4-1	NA	CASSQGQVNTEAFF
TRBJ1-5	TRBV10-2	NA	CASSESVKARYGNQPQHF
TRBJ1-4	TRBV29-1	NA	CSVDTGNEKLFF
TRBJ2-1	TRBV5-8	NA	CASSLTWASFF
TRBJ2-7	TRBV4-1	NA	CASSISGTQGGNEQYF
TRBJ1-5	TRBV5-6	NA	CASSFRSDSNQPQHF
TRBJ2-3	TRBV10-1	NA	CASRGARRRAATQYF
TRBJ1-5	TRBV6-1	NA	CASSDGFSNQPQHF
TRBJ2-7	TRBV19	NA	CASSTNSDLSYEQYF
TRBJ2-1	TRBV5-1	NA	CASSSPFAGVTHNEQFF
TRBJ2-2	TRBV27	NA	CASSKLAGIHTGELFF
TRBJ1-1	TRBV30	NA	CAWVKYTEAFF
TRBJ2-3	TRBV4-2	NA	CASSPQEGSTDTQYF
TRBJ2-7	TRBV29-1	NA	CSVEKGGGYEQYF
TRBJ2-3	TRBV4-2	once	CASSEDGLAGEEDTQYF
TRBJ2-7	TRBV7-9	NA	CASSSGTSGQKPYEQYF
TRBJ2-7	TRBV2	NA	CASSESPLFEGGVSEQYF
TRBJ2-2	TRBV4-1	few	CASSQAGQGYGELFF
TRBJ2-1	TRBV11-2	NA	CASSLENKGYEQFF
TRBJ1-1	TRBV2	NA	CASSEGKGVKTEAFF
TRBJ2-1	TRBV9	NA	CASSPDRVNYNEQFF
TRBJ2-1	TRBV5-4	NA	CASSLELAGGYNEQFF
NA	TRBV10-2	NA	CASSLTRESYEQYF
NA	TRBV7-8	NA	CASSLRASGTYEQYF
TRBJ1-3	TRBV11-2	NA	CASSLEAGRGNTIYF
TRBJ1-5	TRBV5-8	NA	CASSLGRRGQPQHF
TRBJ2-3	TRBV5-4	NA	CASSWGFDTQYF
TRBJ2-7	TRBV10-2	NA	CASSEAGSGTYEQYF
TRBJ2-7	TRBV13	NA	CASSFEASHEQYF
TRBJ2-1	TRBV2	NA	CASSGLAGQNGQFF
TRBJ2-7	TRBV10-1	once	CASSESVGQGPYEQYF
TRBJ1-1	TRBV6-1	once	CASSDLTGAEAFF